This record concerns one T cell receptor (beta chain) sequence. As handled by the study authors: Nucleated cell counts were estimated from reference gene primer amplification. TCRdb keeps only in-frame clones here, not all; method: immunoSEQ multiplex PCR. V and J calls and clone size are as listed in that table; D and trimming were resolved from the DNA. The sample lists under 250,000 clones, 84% seen once, with under 4.5% in the top ten. This sample was taken from a study of blood T cell repertoires in COVID-19. Across the whole study: The United States, Italy and Spain were the sources of the acute and convalescent COVID-19 samples. Sources were T cells, B-cell-depleted T cells, or PBMCs; the material itself was cDNA or gDNA.

Trimming took 9 bases from V and 0 from J, leaving 12 bases between them. From germline, CDR1 is LNHDA and CDR2 SQIVND (reference sequence). There are 14 residues in the CDR3. V usage is TRBV19 and J usage is TRBJ1-5; D gene ambiguous. Sample: peripheral blood. The clonotype was recovered from a man aged 45-65 years with acute or convalescent COVID-19. The chain's CDR3 is CASTAGYSNQPQHF. CDR3 bases: TGTGCCAGCACTGCCGGTTATAGCAATCAGCCCCAGCATTTT.